This T cell receptor beta chain was profiled in a study of cytomegalovirus exposure and HLA in healthy donors. Overall study: Inside one of the first data releases sat about 91 million unique TCRs taken from HLA-typed donors. Findings of the study overall: In vitro, a few CMV-associated chains proved specific for CMV antigens. Several top significant clusters appeared, in a later analysis, to be linked to common viral pathogens.

Trimming at V came to 6 bases and at J to 0 bases, leaving 4 bases not matched to a gene. This CDR3 contains 14 residues. Germline CDR1 is MNHNS and CDR2 is SASEGT. In the case of this clone: Its specificity is unknown.

The PCR made use of 60 Vbeta and 13 Jbeta primers. Using immunoSEQ multiplex PCR, the repertoire was profiled, and TCRdb retains in-frame clones only, with some absent. This table holds fewer than 60,000 clones, approximately 75% found once. The sample was PBMCs. This receptor was identified in a woman between 40 and 50 years old in good health and CMV-seropositive. V usage is TRBV6-1 and J usage is TRBJ1-1; 7 positions match TRBD1. This CDR3 is CASRGQNLNTEAFF. As DNA, the CDR3 is TGTGCCAGCAGGGGACAGAATCTGAACACTGAAGCTTTCTTT.